The entry that follows covers one T cell receptor beta chain sequence. Its antigen is not known. V was shortened by 7 bases and J by 1 base, with 14 bases between the two germline ends. This CDR3 has 14 residues. The V gene's germline CDR1 is MNHNS and CDR2 SASEGT. These data are taken from a study of PD-1 blockade in classical Hodgkin lymphoma. Each patient relapsed following autologous stem cell transplantation, and prior brentuximab vedotin exposure differed. The data were produced by immunoSEQ multiplex PCR, yet TCRdb's version contains in-frame clones alone and is incomplete. In the table there are around 50,000 clones, less than 95% of which are singletons. Whole-study findings and limits: At baseline, newly diagnosed patients reportedly showed less TCR diversity than healthy donors. In CD4+ cells, TCR diversity went up significantly by C4D1, but in CD8+ cells it did not. Repertoire differences have undefined causes, possibly disease activity or prior therapy. The authors excluded patients who started nivolumab under 1 year after ASCT.

The receptor's source is a human donor with classical Hodgkin lymphoma. V and J are TRBV6-1 and TRBJ2-7; unclear D gene. Source: peripheral blood mononuclear cells (PBMCs), taken before the second cycle of nivolumab. The chain's CDR3 is CASKSIEISYEQYF. The CDR3 DNA reads as TGTGCCAGCAAGTCGATAGAGATTTCCTACGAGCAGTACTTC.